This T cell receptor (beta chain) was sequenced for a study of a mutant IDH1 vaccine in newly diagnosed glioma. Only in-frame clones appear in the TCRdb table, and some are missing; sequencing was by immunoSEQ multiplex PCR. The sample includes roughly 62,000 clones, approximately 90% of them seen just once. Indicated time point: week 11, during vaccination. Vaccination comprised doses that each held 300 ug of mutant IDH1 20-mer peptide, plus topical imiquimod. The CDR3 length is 13 residues. V lost 4 bases and J lost 6; bases outside the gene matches: 5. Germline CDR1 is LGHNA and CDR2 is YSLEER. Notes on this clone: Its cognate antigen is unknown.

This receptor was taken from a man aged 35 to 55 with glioma. Source: PBMCs, taken from a glioma patient whose treatment included an IDH1 peptide vaccine. The rearrangement joins TRBV4-3 to TRBJ2-7; TRBD2 matches 8 bases. This chain's CDR3 is CASSLSGMPEQYF. CDR3 in DNA: TGCGCCAGCAGCCTTAGCGGGATGCCCGAGCAGTACTTC.